Included here is one T cell receptor (beta chain) sequence, with context. Under the authors' procedure: Cell counts per sample came from amplifying reference gene primers. Repertoires were generated with immunoSEQ multiplex PCR, while TCRdb's copy carries only in-frame clones and drops some. That table supplies the V and J calls and clone size; D and trimming were determined from the DNA. The sample includes more than 120,000 clones, around 87% seen only once; the top ten take around 40%. The sample originates from a study of blood T cell repertoires in COVID-19. Study summary: Sites across the United States, Italy and Spain contributed samples from acute and convalescent COVID-19. The cDNA or gDNA used as material had been derived from T cells, B-cell-depleted T cells, or PBMCs.

V was clipped by 5 bases and J by 0 bases; unmatched bases: 7. CDR3 size: 16 residues. CDR1 and CDR2 from the germline V gene are SEHNR and FQNEAQ (reference sequence). Sequences were obtained from peripheral blood. V is TRBV7-9 and J is TRBJ2-5, with 9 bases aligning to TRBD1. The TCR originated in a man over 45 who had recovered from COVID-19. The CDR3 sequence is CASSKRTGVNQETQYF. CDR3 sequence (DNA): TGTGCCAGCAGCAAAAGGACAGGGGTCAACCAAGAGACCCAGTACTTC.